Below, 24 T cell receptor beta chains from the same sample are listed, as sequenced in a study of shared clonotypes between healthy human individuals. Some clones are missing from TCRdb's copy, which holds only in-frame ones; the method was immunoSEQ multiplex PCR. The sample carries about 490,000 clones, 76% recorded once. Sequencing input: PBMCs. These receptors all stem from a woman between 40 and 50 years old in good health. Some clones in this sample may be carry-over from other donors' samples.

The CDR3 DNA reads TGTGCCACCAGCAGCAGGGACGGGAACAATCAGCCCCAGCATTTT. Translation: CATSSRDGNNQPQHF. The chain links TRBV15 to TRBJ1-5; D may be TRBD1 (5 bases). The CDR3 length is 15 residues. The germline V gene has CDR1 LNHNV and CDR2 YYDKDF (reference sequence). V was pared by 3 bases and J by 3 bases, with 12 bases between. Full variable domain (remainder filled in from reference TRBV15 and TRBJ1-5): DAMVIQNPRYQVTQFGKPVTLSCSQTLNHNVMYWYQQKSSQAPKLLFHYYDKDFNNEADTPDNFQSRRPNTSFCFLDIRSPGLGDTAMYLCATSSRDGNNQPQHFGDGTRLSIL.

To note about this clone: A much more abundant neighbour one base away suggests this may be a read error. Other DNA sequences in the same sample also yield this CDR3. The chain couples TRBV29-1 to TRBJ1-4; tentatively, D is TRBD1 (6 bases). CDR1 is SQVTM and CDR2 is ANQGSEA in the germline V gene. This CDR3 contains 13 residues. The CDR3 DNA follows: TGCAGCGTCTTGGGGTTCAGTGACCGGGACAAGTTCTTT. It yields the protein CSVLGFSDRDKFF.

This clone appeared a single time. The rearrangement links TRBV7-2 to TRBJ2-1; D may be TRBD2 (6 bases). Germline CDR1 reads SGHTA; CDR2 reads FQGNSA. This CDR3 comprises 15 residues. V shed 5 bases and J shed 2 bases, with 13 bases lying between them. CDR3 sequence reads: CASSTRDSTYNEQFF. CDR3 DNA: TGTGCCAGCAGCACCCGGGACTCGACCTACAATGAGCAGTTCTTC. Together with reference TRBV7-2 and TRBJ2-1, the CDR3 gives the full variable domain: GAGVSQSPSNKVTEKGKDVELRCDPISGHTALYWYRQSLGQGLEFLIYFQGNSAPDKSGLPSDRFSAERTGGSVSTLTIQRTQQEDSAVYLCASSTRDSTYNEQFFGPGTRLTVL.

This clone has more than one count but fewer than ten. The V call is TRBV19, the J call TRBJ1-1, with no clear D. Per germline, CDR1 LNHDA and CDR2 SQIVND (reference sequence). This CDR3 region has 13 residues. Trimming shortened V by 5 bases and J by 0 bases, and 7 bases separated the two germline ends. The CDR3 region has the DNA TGTGCCAGTAGTGTGACCATGAACACTGAAGCTTTCTTT. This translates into CASSVTMNTEAFF.

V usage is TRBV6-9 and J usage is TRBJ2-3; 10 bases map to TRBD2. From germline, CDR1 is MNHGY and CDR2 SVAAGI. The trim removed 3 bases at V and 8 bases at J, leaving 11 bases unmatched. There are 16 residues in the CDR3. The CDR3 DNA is TGTGCCAGCAGTTACCAGCGGGAGGGCCGGGGGGGTACGCAGTATTTT. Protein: CASSYQREGRGGTQYF.

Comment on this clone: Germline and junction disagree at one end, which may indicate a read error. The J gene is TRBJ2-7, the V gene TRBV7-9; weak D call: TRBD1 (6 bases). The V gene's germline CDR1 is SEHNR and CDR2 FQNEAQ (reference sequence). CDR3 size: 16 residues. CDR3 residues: CARSSLQGPFAYEQYF. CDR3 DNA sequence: TGTGCCCGCAGCTCCCTCCAGGGGCCCTTTGCCTACGAGCAGTACTTC.

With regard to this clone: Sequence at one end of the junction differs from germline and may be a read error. The CDR3 nucleotides read TGCGCCGGCAGCTCCGGACTAGCGGGAGGGCTAAGCACAGATACGCAGTATTTT. Amino acid sequence: CAGSSGLAGGLSTDTQYF. V usage is TRBV5-1 and J usage is TRBJ2-3; 15 nucleotides line up with TRBD2. CDR3 length equals 18 residues. Germline V gives CDR1 SGHRS, CDR2 YFSETQ.

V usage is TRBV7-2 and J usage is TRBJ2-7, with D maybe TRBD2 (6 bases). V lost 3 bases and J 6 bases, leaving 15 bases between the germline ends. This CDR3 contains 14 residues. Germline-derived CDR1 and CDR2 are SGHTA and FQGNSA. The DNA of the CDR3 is TGTGCCAGCAGCTTCGGGGGAGGTCTCGTCGAGCAGTACTTC. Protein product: CASSFGGGLVEQYF.

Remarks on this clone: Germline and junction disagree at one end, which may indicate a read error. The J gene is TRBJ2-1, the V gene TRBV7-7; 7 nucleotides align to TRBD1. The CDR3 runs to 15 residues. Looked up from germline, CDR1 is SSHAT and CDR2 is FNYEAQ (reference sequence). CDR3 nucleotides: TGTGCTAGCAGCTTATCGTACAGGGGAGTGAATGAGCAGTTCTTC. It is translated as CASSLSYRGVNEQFF.

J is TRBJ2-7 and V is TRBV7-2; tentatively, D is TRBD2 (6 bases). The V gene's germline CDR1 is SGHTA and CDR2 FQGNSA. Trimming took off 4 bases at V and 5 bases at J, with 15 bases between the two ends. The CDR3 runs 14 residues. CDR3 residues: CASSSPGGVDEQYF. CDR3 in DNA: TGTGCCAGCAGCTCACCCGGGGGAGTTGACGAGCAGTACTTC.

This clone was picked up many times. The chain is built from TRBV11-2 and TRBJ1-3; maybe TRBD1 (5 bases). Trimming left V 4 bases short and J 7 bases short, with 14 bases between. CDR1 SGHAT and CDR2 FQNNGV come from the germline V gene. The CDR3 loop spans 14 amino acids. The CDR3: CASSSMSRANTIYF. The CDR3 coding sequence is TGTGCCAGCAGCTCTATGTCCAGGGCGAACACCATATATTTT.

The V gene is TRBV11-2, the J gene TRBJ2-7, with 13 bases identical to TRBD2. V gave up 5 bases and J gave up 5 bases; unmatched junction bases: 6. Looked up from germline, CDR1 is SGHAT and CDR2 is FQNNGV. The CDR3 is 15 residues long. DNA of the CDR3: TGTGCCAGCAGCCCGACAGGACTAGCGGGAGACGAGCAGTACTTC. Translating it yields CASSPTGLAGDEQYF. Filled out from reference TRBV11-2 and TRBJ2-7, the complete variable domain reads EAGVAQSPRYKIIEKRQSVAFWCNPISGHATLYWYQQILGQGPKLLIQFQNNGVVDDSQLPKDRFSAERLKGVDSTLKIQPAKLEDSAVYLCASSPTGLAGDEQYFGPGTRLTVT.

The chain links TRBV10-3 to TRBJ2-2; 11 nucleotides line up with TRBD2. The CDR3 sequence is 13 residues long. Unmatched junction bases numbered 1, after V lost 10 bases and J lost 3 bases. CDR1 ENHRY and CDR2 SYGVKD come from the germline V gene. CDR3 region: CATGLADTGELFF. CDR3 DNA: TGTGCCACGGGACTAGCGGACACCGGGGAGCTGTTTTTT.

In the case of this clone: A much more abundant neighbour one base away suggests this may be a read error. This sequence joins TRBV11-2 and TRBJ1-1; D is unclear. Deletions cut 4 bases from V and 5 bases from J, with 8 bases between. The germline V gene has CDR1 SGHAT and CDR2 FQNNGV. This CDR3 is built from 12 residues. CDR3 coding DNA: TGTGCCAGCAGCTCCCAGGAGACTGAAGCTTTCTTT. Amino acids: CASSSQETEAFF.

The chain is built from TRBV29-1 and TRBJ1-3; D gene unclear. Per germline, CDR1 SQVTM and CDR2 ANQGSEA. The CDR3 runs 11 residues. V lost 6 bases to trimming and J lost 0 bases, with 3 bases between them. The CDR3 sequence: CSVSSGNTIYF. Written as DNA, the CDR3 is TGCAGCGTCAGCTCTGGAAACACCATATATTTT.

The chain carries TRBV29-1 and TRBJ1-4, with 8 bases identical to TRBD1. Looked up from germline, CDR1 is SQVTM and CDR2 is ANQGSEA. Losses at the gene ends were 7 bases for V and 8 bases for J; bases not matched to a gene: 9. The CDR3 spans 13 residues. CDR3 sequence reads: CSAIDRGGEKLFF. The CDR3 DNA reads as TGCAGCGCCATTGACAGGGGAGGGGAAAAACTGTTTTTT.

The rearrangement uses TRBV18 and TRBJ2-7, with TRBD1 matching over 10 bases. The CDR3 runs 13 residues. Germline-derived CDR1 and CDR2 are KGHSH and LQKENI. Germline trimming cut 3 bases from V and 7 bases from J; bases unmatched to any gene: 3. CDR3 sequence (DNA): TGTGCCAGCTCACCCGGACAGGGGGTGGAGCAGTACTTC. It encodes CASSPGQGVEQYF. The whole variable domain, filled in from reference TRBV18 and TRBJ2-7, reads NAGVMQNPRHLVRRRGQEARLRCSPMKGHSHVYWYRQLPEEGLKFMVYLQKENIIDESGMPKERFSAEFPKEGPSILRIQQVVRGDSAAYFCASSPGQGVEQYFGPGTRLTVT.

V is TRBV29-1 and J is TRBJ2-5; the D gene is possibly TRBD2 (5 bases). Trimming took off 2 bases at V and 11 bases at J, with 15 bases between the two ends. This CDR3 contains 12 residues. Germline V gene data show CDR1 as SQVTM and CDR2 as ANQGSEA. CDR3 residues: CSVETPGREQYF. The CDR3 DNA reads TGCAGCGTTGAAACCCCGGGTAGGGAGCAGTACTTC.

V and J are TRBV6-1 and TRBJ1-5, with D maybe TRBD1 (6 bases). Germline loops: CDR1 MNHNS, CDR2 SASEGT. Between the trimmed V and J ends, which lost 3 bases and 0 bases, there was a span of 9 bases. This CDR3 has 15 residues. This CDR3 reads CASSELGGSNQPQHF. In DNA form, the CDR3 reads TGTGCCAGCAGTGAGTTAGGGGGTAGCAATCAGCCCCAGCATTTT.

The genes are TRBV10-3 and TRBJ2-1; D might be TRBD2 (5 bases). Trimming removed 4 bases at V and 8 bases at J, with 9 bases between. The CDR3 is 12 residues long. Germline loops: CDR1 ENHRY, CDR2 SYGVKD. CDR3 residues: CAISGFGDEQFF. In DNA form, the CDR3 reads TGTGCCATCAGTGGCTTCGGGGATGAGCAGTTCTTC.

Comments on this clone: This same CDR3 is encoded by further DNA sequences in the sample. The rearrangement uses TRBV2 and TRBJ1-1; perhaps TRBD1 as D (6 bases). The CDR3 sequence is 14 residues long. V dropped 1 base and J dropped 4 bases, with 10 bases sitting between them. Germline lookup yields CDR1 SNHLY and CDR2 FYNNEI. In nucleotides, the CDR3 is TGTGCCAGCAGTGAAGGGATCAGGGGCACTGAAGCTTTCTTT. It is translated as CASSEGIRGTEAFF. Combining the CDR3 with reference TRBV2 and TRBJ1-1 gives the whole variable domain EPEVTQTPSHQVTQMGQEVILRCVPISNHLYFYWYRQILGQKVEFLVSFYNNEISEKSEIFDDQFSVERPDGSNFTLKIRSTKLEDSAMYFCASSEGIRGTEAFFGQGTRLTVV.

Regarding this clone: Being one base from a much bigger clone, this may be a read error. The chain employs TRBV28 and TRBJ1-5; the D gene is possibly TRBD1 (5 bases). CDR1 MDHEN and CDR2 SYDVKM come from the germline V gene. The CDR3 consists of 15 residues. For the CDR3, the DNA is TGTGCCAACAGTCTTCCAGGGTTTAGCAATCAGCCCCAGCATTTT. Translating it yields CANSLPGFSNQPQHF.

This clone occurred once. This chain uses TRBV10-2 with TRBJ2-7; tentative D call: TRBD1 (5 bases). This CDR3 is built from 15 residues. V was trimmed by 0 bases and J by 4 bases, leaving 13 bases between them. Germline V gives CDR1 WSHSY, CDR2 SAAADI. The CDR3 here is CASSESPGSGYEQYF. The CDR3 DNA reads TGCGCCAGCAGTGAGTCCCCAGGGTCAGGATACGAGCAGTACTTC.

CDR3 DNA sequence: TGTGCCAGCAGTAACCCACCTAACAGGGGGCTAGGAAACATTCAGTACTTC. It encodes CASSNPPNRGLGNIQYF. This rearrangement joins TRBV28 to TRBJ2-4; TRBD1 agrees at 9 bases. Trimming cost V 5 bases and J 6 bases; bases outside gene matches: 14. Germline V gives CDR1 MDHEN, CDR2 SYDVKM. The CDR3 has 17 residues.